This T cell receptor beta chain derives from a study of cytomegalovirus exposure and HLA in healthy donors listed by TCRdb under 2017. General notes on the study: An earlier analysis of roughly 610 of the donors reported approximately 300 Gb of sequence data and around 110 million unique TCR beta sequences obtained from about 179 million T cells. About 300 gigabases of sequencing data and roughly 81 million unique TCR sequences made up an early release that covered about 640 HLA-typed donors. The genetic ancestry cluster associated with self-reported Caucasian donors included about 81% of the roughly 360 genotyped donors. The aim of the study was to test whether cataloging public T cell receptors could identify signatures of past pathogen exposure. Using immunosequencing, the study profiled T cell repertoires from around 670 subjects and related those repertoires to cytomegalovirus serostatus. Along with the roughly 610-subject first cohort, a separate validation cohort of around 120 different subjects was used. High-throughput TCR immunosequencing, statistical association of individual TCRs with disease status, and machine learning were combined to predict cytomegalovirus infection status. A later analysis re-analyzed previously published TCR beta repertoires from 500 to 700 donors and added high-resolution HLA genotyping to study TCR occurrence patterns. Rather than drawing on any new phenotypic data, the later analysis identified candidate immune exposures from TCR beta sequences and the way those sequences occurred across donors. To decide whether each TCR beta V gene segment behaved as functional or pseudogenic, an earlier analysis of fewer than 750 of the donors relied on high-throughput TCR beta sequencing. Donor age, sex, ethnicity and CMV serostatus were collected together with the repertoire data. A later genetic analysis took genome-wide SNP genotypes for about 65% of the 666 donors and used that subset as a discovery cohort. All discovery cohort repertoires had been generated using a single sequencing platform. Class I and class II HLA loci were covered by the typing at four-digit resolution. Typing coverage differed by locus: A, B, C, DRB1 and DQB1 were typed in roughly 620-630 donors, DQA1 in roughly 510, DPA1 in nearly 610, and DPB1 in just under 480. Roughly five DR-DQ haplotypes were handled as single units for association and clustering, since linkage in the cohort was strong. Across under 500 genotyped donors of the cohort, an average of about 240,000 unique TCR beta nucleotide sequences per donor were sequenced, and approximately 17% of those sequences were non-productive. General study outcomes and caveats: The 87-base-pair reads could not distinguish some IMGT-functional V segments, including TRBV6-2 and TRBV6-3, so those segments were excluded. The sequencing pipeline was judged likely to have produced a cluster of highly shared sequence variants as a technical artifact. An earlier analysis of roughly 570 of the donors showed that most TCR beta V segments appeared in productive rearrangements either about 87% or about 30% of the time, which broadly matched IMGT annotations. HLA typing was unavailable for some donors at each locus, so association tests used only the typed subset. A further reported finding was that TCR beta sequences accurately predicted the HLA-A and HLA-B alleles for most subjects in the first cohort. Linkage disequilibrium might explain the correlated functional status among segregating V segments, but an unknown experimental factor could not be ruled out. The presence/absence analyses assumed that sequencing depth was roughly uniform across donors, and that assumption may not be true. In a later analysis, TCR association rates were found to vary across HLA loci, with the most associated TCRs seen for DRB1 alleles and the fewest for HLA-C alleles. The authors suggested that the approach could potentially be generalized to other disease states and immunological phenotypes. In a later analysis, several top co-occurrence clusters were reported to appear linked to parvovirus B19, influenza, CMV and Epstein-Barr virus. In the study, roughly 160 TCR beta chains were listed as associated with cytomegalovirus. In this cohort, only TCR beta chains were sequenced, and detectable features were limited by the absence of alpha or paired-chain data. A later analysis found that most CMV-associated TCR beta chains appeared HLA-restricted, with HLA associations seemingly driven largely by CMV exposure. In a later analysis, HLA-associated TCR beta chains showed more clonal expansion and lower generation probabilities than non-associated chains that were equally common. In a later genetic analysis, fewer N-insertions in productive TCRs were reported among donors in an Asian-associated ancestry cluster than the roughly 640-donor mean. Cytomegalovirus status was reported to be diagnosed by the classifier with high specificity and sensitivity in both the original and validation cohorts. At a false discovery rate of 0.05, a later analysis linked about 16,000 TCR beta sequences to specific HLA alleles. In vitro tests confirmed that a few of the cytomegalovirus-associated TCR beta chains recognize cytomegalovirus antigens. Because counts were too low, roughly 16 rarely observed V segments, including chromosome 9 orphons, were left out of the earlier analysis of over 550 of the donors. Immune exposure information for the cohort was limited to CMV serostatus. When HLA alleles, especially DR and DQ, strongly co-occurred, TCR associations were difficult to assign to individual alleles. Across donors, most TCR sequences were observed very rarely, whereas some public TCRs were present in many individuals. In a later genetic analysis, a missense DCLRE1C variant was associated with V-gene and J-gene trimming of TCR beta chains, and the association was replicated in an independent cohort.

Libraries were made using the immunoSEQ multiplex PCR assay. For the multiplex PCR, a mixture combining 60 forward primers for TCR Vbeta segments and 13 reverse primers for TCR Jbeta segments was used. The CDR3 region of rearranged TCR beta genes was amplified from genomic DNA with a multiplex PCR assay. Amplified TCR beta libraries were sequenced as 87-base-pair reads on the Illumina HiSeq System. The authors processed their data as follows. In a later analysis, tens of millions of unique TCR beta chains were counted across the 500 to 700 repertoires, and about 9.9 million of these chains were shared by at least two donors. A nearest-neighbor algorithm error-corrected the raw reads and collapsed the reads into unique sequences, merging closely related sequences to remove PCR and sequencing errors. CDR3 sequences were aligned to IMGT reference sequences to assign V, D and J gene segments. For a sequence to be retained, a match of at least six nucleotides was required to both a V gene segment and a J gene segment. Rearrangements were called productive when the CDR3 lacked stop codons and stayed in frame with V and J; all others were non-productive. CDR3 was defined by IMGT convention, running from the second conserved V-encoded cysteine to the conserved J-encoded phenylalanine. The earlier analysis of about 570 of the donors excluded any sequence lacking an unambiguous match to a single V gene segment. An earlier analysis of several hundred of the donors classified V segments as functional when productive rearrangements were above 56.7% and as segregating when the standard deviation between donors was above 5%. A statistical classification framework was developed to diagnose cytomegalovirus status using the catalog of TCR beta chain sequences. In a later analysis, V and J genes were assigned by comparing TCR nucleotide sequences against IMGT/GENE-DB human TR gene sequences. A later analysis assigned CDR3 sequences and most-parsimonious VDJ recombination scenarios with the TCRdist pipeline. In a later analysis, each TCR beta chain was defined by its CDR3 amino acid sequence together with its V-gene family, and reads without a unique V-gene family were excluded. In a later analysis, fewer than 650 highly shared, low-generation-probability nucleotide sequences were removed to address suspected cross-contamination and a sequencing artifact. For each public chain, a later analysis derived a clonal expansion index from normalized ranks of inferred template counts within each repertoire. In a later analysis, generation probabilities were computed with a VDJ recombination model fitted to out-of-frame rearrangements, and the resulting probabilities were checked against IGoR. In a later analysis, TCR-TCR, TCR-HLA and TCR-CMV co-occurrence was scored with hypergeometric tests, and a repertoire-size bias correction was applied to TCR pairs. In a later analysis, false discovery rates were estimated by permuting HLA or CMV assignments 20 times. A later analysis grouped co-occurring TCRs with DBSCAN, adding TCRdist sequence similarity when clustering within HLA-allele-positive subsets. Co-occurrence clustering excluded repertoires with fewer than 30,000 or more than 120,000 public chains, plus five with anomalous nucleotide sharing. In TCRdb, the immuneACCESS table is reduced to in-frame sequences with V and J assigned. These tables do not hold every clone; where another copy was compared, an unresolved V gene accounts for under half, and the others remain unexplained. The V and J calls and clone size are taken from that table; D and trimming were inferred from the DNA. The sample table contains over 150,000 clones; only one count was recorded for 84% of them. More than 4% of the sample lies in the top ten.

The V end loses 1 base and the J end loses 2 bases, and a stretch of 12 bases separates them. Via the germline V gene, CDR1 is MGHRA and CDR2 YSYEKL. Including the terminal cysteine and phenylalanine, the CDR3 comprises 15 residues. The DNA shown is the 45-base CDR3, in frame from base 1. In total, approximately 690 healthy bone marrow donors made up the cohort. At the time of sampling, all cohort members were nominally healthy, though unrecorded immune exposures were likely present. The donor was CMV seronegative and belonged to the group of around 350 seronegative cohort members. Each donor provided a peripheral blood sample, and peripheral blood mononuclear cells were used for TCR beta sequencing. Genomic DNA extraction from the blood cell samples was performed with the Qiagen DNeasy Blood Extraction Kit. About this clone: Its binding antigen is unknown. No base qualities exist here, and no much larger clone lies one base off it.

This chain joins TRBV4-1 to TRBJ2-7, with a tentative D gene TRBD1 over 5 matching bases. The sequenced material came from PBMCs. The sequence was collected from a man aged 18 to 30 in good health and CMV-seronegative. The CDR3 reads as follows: CASSQAVTAPYEQYF. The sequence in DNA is TGCGCCAGCAGCCAAGCAGTGACAGCCCCCTACGAGCAGTACTTC.